This T cell receptor beta chain was retrieved from a study of PD-1 blockade in classical Hodgkin lymphoma. Study-wide context: On a schedule of every 2 weeks, patients received nivolumab 3 mg/kg intravenously.

The data were produced by immunoSEQ multiplex PCR, yet TCRdb's version contains in-frame clones alone and is incomplete. Of around 50,000 clones in the sample, about 91% are singletons; the top ten hold about 10%. V was clipped by 4 bases and J by 3 bases, with 9 bases between them. Germline CDR1 and CDR2: LNHDA and SQIVND (reference sequence). This CDR3 is built from 14 residues. In this sample, this clone turned up a few times. Exposure to brentuximab vedotin varied, and each patient had relapsed following autologous stem cell transplantation. The sequencing used peripheral blood mononuclear cells (PBMCs), collected before the second cycle of nivolumab. This chain uses TRBV19 with TRBJ2-2; D is unclear. This TCR derives from a human donor with classical Hodgkin lymphoma. Here the CDR3 reads CASSRQVDTGELFF. In nucleotides, the CDR3 is TGTGCCAGTAGTAGGCAGGTGGACACCGGGGAGCTGTTTTTT.